The 20 T cell receptor beta chains listed next were all sequenced from one sample in a study of T cell repertoires in ileal Crohn's disease. Using immunoSEQ multiplex PCR, the repertoire was profiled, and TCRdb retains in-frame clones only, with some absent. This sample carries over 5,000 clones, roughly 87% of them seen once, and the ten largest clones take less than 5.5%. The sequenced sample was ileal tissue. Receptors were obtained from an adult with Crohn's disease.

This chain joins TRBV6-4 and TRBJ1-1; 9 nucleotides agree with TRBD1. The CDR3 has 14 amino acids. Germline V gene data show CDR1 as MRHNA and CDR2 as SNTAGT. The ends lost 6 bases at V and 4 bases at J; junction bases unmatched: 6. The CDR3 bases are TGTGCCAGCAGAAACACAGGGGGCCTCACTGAAGCTTTCTTT. This gives the protein CASRNTGGLTEAFF.

The chain employs TRBV27 and TRBJ2-5; D might be TRBD2 (6 bases). The CDR3 loop spans 14 amino acids. V shed 2 bases and J shed 2 bases, with 9 bases lying between them. Looked up from germline, CDR1 is MNHEY and CDR2 is SMNVEV (reference sequence). In DNA form, the CDR3 reads TGTGCCAGCAGTTTAGCGGGATCTCAAGAGACCCAGTACTTC. Protein product: CASSLAGSQETQYF.

The chain has TRBV6-6 and TRBJ2-1; 8 positions agree with TRBD2. The CDR3 has 16 amino acids. Trimming removed 0 bases from V and 6 bases from J; junction bases left unmatched: 7. Germline V gene sequence: CDR1 MNHNY, CDR2 SVGAGI (reference sequence). CDR3: CASSYSRREAGNEQFF. The DNA of the CDR3 is TGTGCCAGCAGTTACTCGAGGCGGGAGGCTGGCAATGAGCAGTTCTTC.

In its sample, this clone was seen a few times. The rearrangement links TRBV4-1 to TRBJ1-5; TRBD1 might be the D (5 bases). The V end lost 0 bases, the J end lost 7 bases, and 16 bases lay between the germline ends. This CDR3 region has 16 residues. The germline CDR1 and CDR2 sequences are MGHRA and YSYEKL. The chain's CDR3 is CASSQEDSWPGQPQHF. The CDR3 DNA sequence: TGCGCCAGCAGCCAAGAAGACAGTTGGCCGGGGCAGCCCCAGCATTTT.

The chain joins TRBV2 to TRBJ2-1; TRBD2 aligns across 15 bases. The CDR3 consists of 15 residues. Germline trimming cut 6 bases from V and 9 bases from J; bases unmatched to any gene: 6. CDR1 and CDR2 from the germline V gene are SNHLY and FYNNEI. Written as DNA, the CDR3 is TGTGCCAGCAGGGGGACTAGCGGGGGGTTCACTGAGCAGTTCTTC. This encodes CASRGTSGGFTEQFF.

The chain carries TRBV7-1 and TRBJ1-2; no reliable D call. TRBV7-1 carries the ORF label, with uncertain function. V lost 5 bases and J lost 0, with 7 bases in between. The CDR3 is 13 residues long. CDR3 sequence: CASSPSANYGYTF. The CDR3 nucleotides read TGTGCCAGCAGCCCCTCAGCTAACTATGGCTACACCTTC.

The chain employs TRBV7-2 and TRBJ2-1; 7 nucleotides match TRBD1. Germline values: CDR1 SGHTA, CDR2 FQGNSA. The V segment lost 4 bases and the J segment 6 bases; nucleotides outside the gene matches: 3. This CDR3 comprises 13 residues. The chain's CDR3 is CASSWDRSNEQFF. CDR3 coding DNA: TGTGCCAGCAGCTGGGACAGATCCAATGAGCAGTTCTTC.

V is TRBV5-1 and J is TRBJ1-2; 9 bases match TRBD1. The germline V gene has CDR1 SGHRS and CDR2 YFSETQ. The CDR3 has 17 residues. V was pared by 1 base and J by 3 bases, with 10 bases of the junction left unmatched. CDR3 protein: CASSLPGTGFDDYGYTF. The CDR3 DNA reads TGCGCCAGCAGCTTGCCAGGGACAGGGTTCGACGACTATGGCTACACCTTC.

V and J are TRBV28 and TRBJ2-3; either TRBD1 or TRBD2 may supply D (6 bases each). The CDR3 consists of 13 residues. Germline CDR1 and CDR2: MDHEN and SYDVKM. The germline V and J ends were trimmed by 8 bases and 2 bases, with 11 bases remaining between them. CDR3 bases: TGTGCCAGCTGGGGGGCGTCCACAGATACGCAGTATTTT. Translated: CASWGASTDTQYF.

V is TRBV23-1 and J is TRBJ1-2, with D perhaps TRBD1 (5 bases). TRBV23-1 is treated as an ORF (open reading frame) with a function not yet certain. V shed 6 bases and J shed 0 bases, with 14 bases lying between them. The CDR3 consists of 15 residues. CDR3 sequence (DNA): TGCGCCAGCAGCAGGGCAGGTCCAGCTAACTATGGCTACACCTTC. This gives the protein CASSRAGPANYGYTF.

The rearrangement joins TRBV10-1 to TRBJ2-3, with 9 bases fitting TRBD2. This CDR3 contains 14 residues. The trim removed 3 bases at V and 4 bases at J, leaving 2 bases unmatched. Germline CDR1 reads WNHNN; CDR2 reads SYGVQD (reference sequence). In DNA form, the CDR3 reads TGCGCCAGCAGTGATGGCGGGGGGGCAGATACGCAGTATTTT. Translation: CASSDGGGADTQYF.

The gene calls are TRBV10-2 and TRBJ2-3; D remains unclear. The CDR3 has 17 amino acids. V dropped 0 bases and J dropped 6 bases, with 19 bases sitting between them. The germline V gene has CDR1 WSHSY and CDR2 SAAADI. CDR3 in amino acids: CASSESRWSGVGDTQYF. The CDR3 coding sequence is TGCGCCAGCAGTGAGTCGCGGTGGTCTGGGGTTGGGGATACGCAGTATTTT.

The rearrangement joins TRBV5-1 to TRBJ2-3; 7 bases match TRBD2. This CDR3 region has 14 residues. Trimming removed 5 bases from V and 5 bases from J; junction bases left unmatched: 8. The germline CDR1 and CDR2 sequences are SGHRS and YFSETQ. The CDR3 DNA follows: TGCGCCAGCAGGAGGGACTATAGCGTAGATACGCAGTATTTT. Encoded protein: CASRRDYSVDTQYF.

This chain joins TRBV7-8 and TRBJ2-7; D may be TRBD1 (5 bases). CDR3 length: 14 amino acids. Trimming shortened V by 0 bases and J by 3 bases, and 9 bases separated the two germline ends. Germline V lookup: CDR1 SGHVS, CDR2 FQNEAQ. The CDR3 reads CASSLAVQGYEQYF. The CDR3 DNA follows: TGTGCCAGCAGCTTAGCGGTTCAGGGCTACGAGCAGTACTTC.

This clone was seen once. The chain employs TRBV5-4 and TRBJ2-1; a weak D match, TRBD2 (7 bases). V lost 4 bases, J lost 2 bases, and 16 bases lay in between. The V gene's germline CDR1 is SGHNT and CDR2 YYREEE (reference sequence). There are 16 residues in the CDR3. In DNA, the CDR3 is TGTGCCAGCAGCCCGGGGGGCAGCGGGGCCTACAATGAGCAGTTCTTC. Translated, it gives CASSPGGSGAYNEQFF.

The chain uses TRBV4-2 and TRBJ2-1; D is unresolved. The CDR3 extends over 17 amino acids. From germline, CDR1 is LGHNA and CDR2 YNFKEQ. Trimming removed 0 bases from V and 6 bases from J, with 18 bases in between. In nucleotides, the CDR3 is TGTGCCAGCAGCCAAGATGGTGAGTCCTATCTGATCAATGAGCAGTTCTTC. This codes for CASSQDGESYLINEQFF.

This clone occurred once. The gene calls are TRBV4-3 and TRBJ2-7; D perhaps matches TRBD2 (7 bases). The V and J ends lost 0 bases and 9 bases respectively, with 12 bases between them. Germline V gene lookup returns CDR1 LGHNA and CDR2 YSLEER. The CDR3 consists of 13 residues. The CDR3, as DNA: TGCGCCAGCAGCCAAGATACCGGGGGGCGGCAGTACTTC. Protein sequence: CASSQDTGGRQYF.

A single count supports this clone. The genes are TRBV27 and TRBJ2-3; no reliable D call. Trimming removed 0 bases from V and 3 bases from J, with 10 bases in between. This CDR3 region has 15 residues. Per the germline V gene, CDR1 is MNHEY and CDR2 is SMNVEV (reference sequence). The CDR3 DNA sequence: TGTGCCAGCAGTTTATCGGCCCATTTTACAGATACGCAGTATTTT. Encoded protein: CASSLSAHFTDTQYF.

This chain joins TRBV11-2 and TRBJ2-7; D is perhaps TRBD2 (5 bases). The V gene lost 7 bases and the J gene lost 5 bases, with 15 bases spanning the gap. The CDR3 spans 13 residues. Germline V CDR1 and CDR2: SGHAT, FQNNGV. In DNA, the CDR3 is TGTGCCAGCAAACATGGGGAGATCGACGAGCAGTACTTC. This sequence encodes CASKHGEIDEQYF.

CDR3 in amino acids: CAWSVSPGVPRAYEQYF. The DNA for the CDR3 is TGTGCCTGGAGTGTCTCCCCGGGGGTCCCTAGGGCCTACGAGCAGTACTTC. V gene TRBV30 combines with J gene TRBJ2-7; D perhaps matches TRBD2 (6 bases). V was clipped by 0 bases and J by 2 bases, with 20 bases between them. From germline, CDR1 is GTSNPN and CDR2 SVGIG (reference sequence). The CDR3 is 17 amino acids.